These 4 T cell receptor beta chains were sequenced from one sample in a study of Ad26.COV2.S vaccination and SARS-CoV-2 variants (dated by TCRdb to about 2021). The library came from the immunoSEQ multiplex PCR assay. TCRdb stores this immuneACCESS table with in-frame sequences only. Part of the clones is absent; in the studies checked, under half of the shortfall reflects unresolved V genes, and no reason is known for the rest. Within this sample are about 680,000 clones, with roughly nine tenths of them counted one time only. Approximately 1.5% of the sample lies in the top ten. The treatment or condition label, as the study defines it: around 19 received Ad26.COV2.S at low or high dose, single or two shots; roughly five received placebo; per-sample allocation not given. For vaccine and placebo recipients, the sequenced repertoires came from samples collected on day 63 after the first injection.

Sequencing was performed on peripheral blood, taken in a trial of Ad26.COV2.S vaccine versus placebo. All receptors come from a person aged 18-60 years who received the Ad26.COV2.S COVID-19 vaccine or a placebo.

This chain connects TRBV19 to TRBJ2-1, with 7 bases fitting TRBD2. This CDR3 region has 16 residues. Germline lookup yields CDR1 LNHDA and CDR2 SQIVND (reference sequence). V trimming: 5 bases; J trimming: 0 bases; junction bases outside the gene matches: 7. The CDR3 DNA follows: TGTGCCAGTAGTTCAAGAGCGGGGAGCTCCTACAATGAGCAGTTCTTC. Encoded protein: CASSSRAGSSYNEQFF. The full variable domain, rest sourced from reference TRBV19 and TRBJ2-1, is DGGITQSPKYLFRKEGQNVTLSCEQNLNHDAMYWYRQDPGQGLRLIYYSQIVNDFQKGDIAEGYSVSREKKESFPLTVTSAQKNPTAFYLCASSSRAGSSYNEQFFGPGTRLTVL.

V gene TRBV20-1 combines with J gene TRBJ1-3; no clear D gene. Germline CDR1 is DFQATT and CDR2 is SNEGSKA (reference sequence). The V gene lost 3 bases and the J gene lost 0 bases, with 9 bases spanning the gap. CDR3 length: 14 residues. CDR3 in amino acids: CSASLSTSGNTIYF. The CDR3 region has the DNA TGCAGTGCTAGTCTCTCTACCTCTGGAAACACCATATATTTT.

The J gene is TRBJ1-2, the V gene TRBV5-8; TRBD1 matches at 8 bases. The junction had 4 bases not matched to a gene; V was cut back by 4 bases and J by 2 bases. The germline CDR1 and CDR2 sequences are SGHTS and YDEGEE. The CDR3 runs 14 residues. For the CDR3, the DNA is TGTGCCAGCAGCCCCCGGACAGGGAACTATGGCTACACCTTC. It codes for CASSPRTGNYGYTF.

The gene calls are TRBV7-2 and TRBJ1-2; D is ambiguous. V lost 4 bases and J 9 bases, leaving 21 bases between the germline ends. Looked up from germline, CDR1 is SGHTA and CDR2 is FQGNSA. The CDR3 totals 15 residues. The CDR3 bases are TGTGCCAGCAGCTCCCTCCGTACCTCAATTTTAAGCTACACCTTC. It encodes CASSSLRTSILSYTF.